The 21 T cell receptor beta chains given below trace back to one sample, sequenced in a study of cytomegalovirus exposure and HLA in healthy donors. PCR used 60 Vbeta primers and 13 Jbeta primers. Sequencing was performed with immunoSEQ multiplex PCR; in TCRdb, only in-frame clones are kept and a portion is missing. The repertoire holds fewer than 300,000 clones, more than 80% seen once, with around 4% in the top ten. The sample comprised PBMCs. Receptors originate from a man aged 40-50 years in good health and CMV-seropositive.

V and J are TRBV28 and TRBJ2-7; TRBD2 matches at 13 bases. J gave up 5 bases and V 8 bases, and 9 bases lay outside the gene matches. The CDR3 totals 15 residues. Germline CDR1 MDHEN, CDR2 SYDVKM. The chain's CDR3 is CASLRGLAGTDEQYF. As DNA, the CDR3 is TGTGCCAGCTTACGGGGACTAGCGGGAACTGACGAGCAGTACTTC.

This clone was recorded once. The rearrangement links TRBV30 to TRBJ2-7, with 9 bases matching TRBD1. V lost 5 bases, J lost 6 bases, and 8 bases stayed unmatched. The CDR3 sequence is 13 residues long. Germline-derived CDR1 and CDR2 are GTSNPN and SVGIG (reference sequence). The CDR3 here is CAWGRDREGEQYF. As DNA, the CDR3 is TGTGCCTGGGGCCGGGACAGGGAGGGCGAGCAGTACTTC.

The chain is built from TRBV2 and TRBJ2-5, with 8 nucleotides matching TRBD1. In germline, CDR1 is SNHLY, CDR2 FYNNEI. CDR3 length: 13 residues. J lost 1 base, V lost 10 bases, and 5 bases had no gene match. In DNA form, the CDR3 reads TGTGCCACCATGACAGGGGCCCAAGAGACCCAGTACTTC. Protein: CATMTGAQETQYF.

The gene calls are TRBV6-1 and TRBJ2-1, with 7 bases lining up with TRBD1. With 0 bases clipped from V and 5 bases from J, the junction kept 10 bases outside the gene matches. The V gene's germline CDR1 is MNHNS and CDR2 SASEGT. The CDR3 sequence is 17 residues long. This CDR3 is CASSEALYRGKDNEQFF. CDR3 nucleotides: TGTGCCAGCAGTGAAGCGCTTTACAGGGGTAAAGACAATGAGCAGTTCTTC.

This clone was detected only once. The chain recombines TRBV7-3 with TRBJ1-1; TRBD1 matches 10 bases. The CDR3 extends over 14 amino acids. V gave up 5 bases and J gave up 5 bases; unmatched junction bases: 5. CDR1 and CDR2 (germline): SGHTA, FQGTGA. The DNA for the CDR3 is TGTGCCAGCAGCCTCGGGACAGGGGTTACTGAAGCTTTCTTT. The encoded protein is CASSLGTGVTEAFF. Looking up the rest from reference TRBV7-3 and TRBJ1-1 gives the full variable domain: GAGVSQTPSNKVTEKGKYVELRCDPISGHTALYWYRQSLGQGPEFLIYFQGTGAADDSGLPNDRFFAVRPEGSVSTLKIQRTERGDSAVYLCASSLGTGVTEAFFGQGTRLTVV.

A word on this clone: Other nucleotide sequences from this sample produce the same CDR3. This chain connects TRBV6-5 to TRBJ2-3; D uncertain. CDR3 length: 14 amino acids. Trimming pared 0 bases from V and 1 base from J, leaving 5 bases between. Germline CDR1 MNHEY, CDR2 SVGAGI. The CDR3 spells CASSYSQGTDTQYF. CDR3 nucleotides: TGTGCCAGCAGTTACTCCCAGGGCACAGATACGCAGTATTTT.

This chain connects TRBV18 to TRBJ2-7, with a possible D match to TRBD1 (6 bases). The CDR3 has 15 residues. Germline CDR1 reads KGHSH; CDR2 reads LQKENI. V lost 2 bases and J 6 bases, leaving 17 bases between the germline ends. The CDR3 DNA is TGTGCCAGCTCACCATCGCAAGCAGGGGACCGCGAGCAGTACTTC. Protein product: CASSPSQAGDREQYF.

As regards this clone: Other DNA sequences in this sample translate to the same CDR3. The V call is TRBV18, the J call TRBJ2-7, with 9 bases aligning to TRBD1. This CDR3 is built from 15 residues. The germline CDR1 and CDR2 sequences are KGHSH and LQKENI. Trimming took 0 bases from V and 0 from J; bases not matched to a gene: 0. CDR3 sequence (DNA): TGTGCCAGCTCACCACCGGGACAGGGCTCCTACGAGCAGTACTTC. Its translation is CASSPPGQGSYEQYF. Using reference TRBV18 and TRBJ2-7 for the parts outside the CDR3, the full variable domain is NAGVMQNPRHLVRRRGQEARLRCSPMKGHSHVYWYRQLPEEGLKFMVYLQKENIIDESGMPKERFSAEFPKEGPSILRIQQVVRGDSAAYFCASSPPGQGSYEQYFGPGTRLTVT.

This rearrangement joins TRBV28 to TRBJ2-2; the D gene is possibly TRBD1 (6 bases). Between the trimmed V and J ends, which lost 6 bases and 3 bases, there was a span of 20 bases. The CDR3 extends over 17 amino acids. Germline CDR1 is MDHEN and CDR2 is SYDVKM. The CDR3 bases are TGTGCCAGCAGACCCGCCCTCGGACAGTCTGACACCGGGGAGCTGTTTTTT. Amino acids: CASRPALGQSDTGELFF.

V and J are TRBV10-2 and TRBJ1-2; the match to TRBD1 covers 12 bases. V dropped 6 bases and J dropped 3; count of bases not matched to a gene: 5. CDR1 and CDR2 from the germline V gene are WSHSY and SAAADI. This CDR3 spans 15 amino acids. For the CDR3, the DNA is TGCGCCAGCAGAGACGGGACAGGGGGCGACTATGGCTACACCTTC. Translation: CASRDGTGGDYGYTF.

The gene calls are TRBV6-5 and TRBJ2-7; 7 nucleotides align to TRBD1. Germline lookup yields CDR1 MNHEY and CDR2 SVGAGI. This CDR3 is built from 13 residues. V was clipped by 6 bases and J by 3 bases; unmatched bases: 5. The CDR3, as DNA: TGTGCCAGCAGGAAGACAGGGAACTACGAGCAGTACTTC. It translates to CASRKTGNYEQYF.

The chain recombines TRBV4-2 with TRBJ2-7, with D possibly matching TRBD1 (5 bases). The germline V gene has CDR1 LGHNA and CDR2 YNFKEQ. The CDR3 covers 15 residues. Trimming took 4 bases from V and 2 from J, leaving 15 bases between them. DNA for the CDR3: TGTGCCAGCAGCCCTCTCAGGGATTATACCTACGAGCAGTACTTC. Amino acids: CASSPLRDYTYEQYF.

The chain couples TRBV6-6 to TRBJ1-5; 8 bases are shared with TRBD1. From germline, CDR1 is MNHNY and CDR2 SVGAGI (reference sequence). V dropped 6 bases and J dropped 5; count of bases not matched to a gene: 12. The CDR3 is 16 residues long. CDR3 loop: CASRQQGVGFDQPQHF. The CDR3 DNA reads as TGTGCCAGCAGACAACAGGGGGTAGGGTTTGATCAGCCCCAGCATTTT.

The rearrangement joins TRBV6-5 to TRBJ2-7, with a tentative D call TRBD1 (6 bases). The CDR3 totals 13 residues. The germline V and J ends were trimmed by 5 bases and 3 bases, with 11 bases remaining between them. Looked up from germline, CDR1 is MNHEY and CDR2 is SVGAGI. This CDR3 is CASSRDNGYEQYF. The CDR3 nucleotides are TGTGCCAGCAGTCGGGACAACGGCTACGAGCAGTACTTC.

The V call is TRBV5-1, the J call TRBJ1-1; 8 bases agree with TRBD1. This CDR3 is built from 14 residues. V gave up 2 bases and J gave up 4 bases; unmatched junction bases: 4. The germline V gene has CDR1 SGHRS and CDR2 YFSETQ. This CDR3 reads CASSFRDRGTEAFF. Written as DNA, the CDR3 is TGCGCCAGCAGCTTTAGAGACAGGGGCACTGAAGCTTTCTTT.

This clone has a handful of counts. The CDR3 region is CASSLGLLGDTEAFF. The DNA for the CDR3 is TGTGCCAGCAGTCTTGGACTCCTAGGCGACACTGAAGCTTTCTTT. The chain recombines TRBV6-1 with TRBJ1-1; unclear D gene. Germline loops: CDR1 MNHNS, CDR2 SASEGT. V was clipped by 5 bases and J by 3 bases, with 16 bases between them. The CDR3 is made up of 15 amino acids.

The chain couples TRBV2 to TRBJ2-3; possibly TRBD2 for D (5 bases). The CDR3 is made up of 14 amino acids. The germline V gene encodes CDR1 SNHLY and CDR2 FYNNEI. With 1 base removed from V and 3 bases from J, the gap between germline ends came to 8 bases. CDR3 sequence: CASSEERETDTQYF. The DNA for the CDR3 is TGTGCCAGCAGTGAAGAGAGGGAGACAGATACGCAGTATTTT. The full variable domain, rest sourced from reference TRBV2 and TRBJ2-3, is EPEVTQTPSHQVTQMGQEVILRCVPISNHLYFYWYRQILGQKVEFLVSFYNNEISEKSEIFDDQFSVERPDGSNFTLKIRSTKLEDSAMYFCASSEERETDTQYFGPGTRLTVL.

For this clone: A junction boundary mismatches the germline segment, possibly from a read error. The chain employs TRBV28 and TRBJ2-7; 7 bases line up with TRBD2. Germline CDR1 reads MDHEN; CDR2 reads SYDVKM. The CDR3 has 15 residues. The CDR3 is CATSKGRGNSYEQYF. For the CDR3, the DNA is TGTGCCACCAGTAAGGGGAGGGGTAACTCCTACGAGCAGTACTTC.

This rearrangement joins TRBV5-6 to TRBJ2-2, with D possibly TRBD2 on 6 matching bases. The CDR3 is made up of 16 amino acids. The V end was cut by 1 base, the J end by 4 bases, with 14 bases between. CDR1 is SGHDT, CDR2 YYEEEE, per germline. The chain's CDR3 is CASSLFETSATGELFF. DNA for the CDR3: TGTGCCAGCAGCTTGTTTGAGACTAGTGCCACCGGGGAGCTGTTTTTT.

This clone showed up just a few times. The chain joins TRBV6-1 to TRBJ1-5, with D unresolved. Trimming took off 3 bases at V and 14 bases at J, with 26 bases between the two ends. Germline CDR1 MNHNS, CDR2 SASEGT. The CDR3 extends over 16 amino acids. As DNA, the CDR3 is TGTGCCAGCAGTGACCTCCCGCCCCCTTTTGCATTCGACAAGCATTTT. Protein product: CASSDLPPPFAFDKHF.

This clone was recorded once. The chain combines TRBV5-1 with TRBJ2-1, with 7 bases aligning to TRBD1. The ends lost 0 bases at V and 6 bases at J; junction bases unmatched: 6. The CDR3 contains 15 residues. CDR1 and CDR2 (germline): SGHRS, YFSETQ. The CDR3 sequence: CASSLDPGGRNEQFF. The CDR3 region has the DNA TGCGCCAGCAGCTTGGATCCAGGGGGTCGCAATGAGCAGTTCTTC.